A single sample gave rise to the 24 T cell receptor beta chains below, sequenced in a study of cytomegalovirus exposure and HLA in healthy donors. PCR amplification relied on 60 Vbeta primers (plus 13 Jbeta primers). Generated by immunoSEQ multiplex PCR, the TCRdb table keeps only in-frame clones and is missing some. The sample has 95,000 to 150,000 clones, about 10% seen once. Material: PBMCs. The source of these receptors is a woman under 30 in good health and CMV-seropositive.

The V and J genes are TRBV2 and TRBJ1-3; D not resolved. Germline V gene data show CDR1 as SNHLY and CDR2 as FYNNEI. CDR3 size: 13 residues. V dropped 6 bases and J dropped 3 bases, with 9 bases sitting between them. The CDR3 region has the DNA TGTGCCAGCAGCGAGAGGTTTGGAAACACCATATATTTT. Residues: CASSERFGNTIYF.

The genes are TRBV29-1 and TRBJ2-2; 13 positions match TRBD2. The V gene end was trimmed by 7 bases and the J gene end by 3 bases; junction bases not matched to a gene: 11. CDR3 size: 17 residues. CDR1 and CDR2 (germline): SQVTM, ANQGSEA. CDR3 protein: CSASGLAGTAYTGELFF. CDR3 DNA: TGCAGCGCTTCGGGACTAGCGGGGACCGCGTACACCGGGGAGCTGTTTTTT.

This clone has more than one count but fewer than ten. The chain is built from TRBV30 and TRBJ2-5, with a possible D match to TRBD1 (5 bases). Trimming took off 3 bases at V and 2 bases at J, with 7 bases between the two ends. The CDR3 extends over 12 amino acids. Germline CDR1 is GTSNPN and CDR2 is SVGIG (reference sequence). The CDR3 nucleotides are TGTGCCTGGAGGGACATTCAAGAGACCCAGTACTTC. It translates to CAWRDIQETQYF.

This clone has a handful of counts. The CDR3 sequence is CASSRRDREGYTF. The CDR3 DNA reads TGTGCCAGTAGTAGGAGGGATCGTGAGGGCTACACCTTC. The chain recombines TRBV19 with TRBJ1-2; no reliable D call. CDR1 LNHDA and CDR2 SQIVND come from the germline V gene (reference sequence). Trimming took 4 bases from V and 8 from J, leaving 14 bases between them. The CDR3 consists of 13 residues.

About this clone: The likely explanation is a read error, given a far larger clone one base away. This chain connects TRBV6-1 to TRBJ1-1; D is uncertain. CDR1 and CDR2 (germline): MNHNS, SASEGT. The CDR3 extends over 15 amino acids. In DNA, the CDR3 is TGTGCCAGCAGGGAAGAAGGAGTCCCGAACACTGAAGCTTTCTTT. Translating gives CASREEGVPNTEAFF.

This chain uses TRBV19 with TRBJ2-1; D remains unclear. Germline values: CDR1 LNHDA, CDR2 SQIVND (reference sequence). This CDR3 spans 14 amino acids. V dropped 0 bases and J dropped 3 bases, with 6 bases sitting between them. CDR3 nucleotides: TGTGCCAGTAGTATAGATCACGGCTACAATGAGCAGTTCTTC. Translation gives CASSIDHGYNEQFF.

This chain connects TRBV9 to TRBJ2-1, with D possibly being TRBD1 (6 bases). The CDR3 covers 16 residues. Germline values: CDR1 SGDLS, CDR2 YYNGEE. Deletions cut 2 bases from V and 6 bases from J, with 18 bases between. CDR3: CASSVGAERIFNEQFF. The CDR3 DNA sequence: TGTGCCAGCAGCGTGGGGGCCGAGCGGATCTTCAATGAGCAGTTCTTC.

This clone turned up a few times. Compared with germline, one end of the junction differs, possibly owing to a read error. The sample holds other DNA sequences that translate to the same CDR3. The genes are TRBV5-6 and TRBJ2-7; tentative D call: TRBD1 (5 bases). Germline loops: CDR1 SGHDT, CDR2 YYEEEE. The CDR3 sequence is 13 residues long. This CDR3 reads CASSSYDSYEQYF. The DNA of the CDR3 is TGTGCCAGCAGCTCGTATGACAGCTACGAGCAGTACTTT.

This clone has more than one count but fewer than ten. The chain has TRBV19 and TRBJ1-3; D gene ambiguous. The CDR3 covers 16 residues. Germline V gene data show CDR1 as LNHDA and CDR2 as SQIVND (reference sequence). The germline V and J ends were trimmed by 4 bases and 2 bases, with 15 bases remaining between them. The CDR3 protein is CASSTPIGQAGNTIYF. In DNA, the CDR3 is TGTGCCAGTAGTACACCGATCGGCCAGGCTGGAAACACCATATATTTT.

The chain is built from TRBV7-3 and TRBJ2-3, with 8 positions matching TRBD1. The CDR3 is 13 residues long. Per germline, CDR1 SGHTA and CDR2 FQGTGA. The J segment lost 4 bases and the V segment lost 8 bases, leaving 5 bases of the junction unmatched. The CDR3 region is CASSSQGADTQYF. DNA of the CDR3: TGTGCCAGCTCCTCACAGGGGGCAGATACGCAGTATTTT.

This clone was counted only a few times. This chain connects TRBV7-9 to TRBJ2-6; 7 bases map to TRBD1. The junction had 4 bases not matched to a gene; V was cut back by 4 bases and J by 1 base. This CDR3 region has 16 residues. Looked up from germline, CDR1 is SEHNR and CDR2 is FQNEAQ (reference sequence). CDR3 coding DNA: TGTGCCAGCAGCTCAGACAGGGCATCTGGGGCCAACGTCCTGACTTTC. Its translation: CASSSDRASGANVLTF. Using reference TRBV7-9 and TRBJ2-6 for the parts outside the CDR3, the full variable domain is DTGVSQNPRHKITKRGQNVTFRCDPISEHNRLYWYRQTLGQGPEFLTYFQNEAQLEKSRLLSDRFSAERPKGSFSTLEIQRTEQGDSAMYLCASSSDRASGANVLTFGAGSRLTVL.

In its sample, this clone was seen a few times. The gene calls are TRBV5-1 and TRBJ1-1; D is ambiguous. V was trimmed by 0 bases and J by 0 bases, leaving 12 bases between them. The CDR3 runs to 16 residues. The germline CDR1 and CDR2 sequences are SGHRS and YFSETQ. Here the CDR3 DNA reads TGCGCCAGCAGCTTGGGGCAGATCTTCATGAACACTGAAGCTTTCTTT. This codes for CASSLGQIFMNTEAFF.

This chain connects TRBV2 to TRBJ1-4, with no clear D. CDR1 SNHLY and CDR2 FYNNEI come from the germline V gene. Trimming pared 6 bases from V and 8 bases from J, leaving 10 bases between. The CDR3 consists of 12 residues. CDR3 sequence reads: CASRRLGEKLFF. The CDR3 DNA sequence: TGTGCCAGCAGACGACTTGGAGAAAAACTGTTTTTT.

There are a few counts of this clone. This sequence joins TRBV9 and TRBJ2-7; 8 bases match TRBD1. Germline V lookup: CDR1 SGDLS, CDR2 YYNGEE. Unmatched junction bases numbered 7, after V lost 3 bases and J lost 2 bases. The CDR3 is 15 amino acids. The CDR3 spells CASSGGTGLTYEQYF. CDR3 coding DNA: TGTGCCAGCAGCGGCGGGACAGGTCTCACCTACGAGCAGTACTTC. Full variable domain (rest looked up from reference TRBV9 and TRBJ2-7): DSGVTQTPKHLITATGQRVTLRCSPRSGDLSVYWYQQSLDQGLQFLIQYYNGEERAKGNILERFSAQQFPDLHSELNLSSLELGDSALYFCASSGGTGLTYEQYFGPGTRLTVT.

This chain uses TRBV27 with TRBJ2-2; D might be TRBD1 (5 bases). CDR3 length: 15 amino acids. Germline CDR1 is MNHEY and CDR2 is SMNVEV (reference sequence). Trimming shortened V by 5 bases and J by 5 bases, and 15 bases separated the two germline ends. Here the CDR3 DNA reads TGTGCCAGCAGTATCTCAGACCCAGGGACCGGGGAGCTGTTTTTT. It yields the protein CASSISDPGTGELFF.

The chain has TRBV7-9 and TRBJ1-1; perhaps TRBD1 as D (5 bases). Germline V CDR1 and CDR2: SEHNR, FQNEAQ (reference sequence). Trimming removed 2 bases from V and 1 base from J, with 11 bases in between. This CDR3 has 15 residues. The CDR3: CASSLLQGPNTEAFF. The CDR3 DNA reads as TGTGCCAGCAGCTTATTGCAGGGCCCGAACACTGAAGCTTTCTTT.

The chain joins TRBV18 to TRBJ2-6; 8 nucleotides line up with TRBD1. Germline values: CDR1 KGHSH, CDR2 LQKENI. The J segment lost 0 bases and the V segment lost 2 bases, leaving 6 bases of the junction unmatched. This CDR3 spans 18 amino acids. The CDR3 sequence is CASSPTGQGLSGANVLTF. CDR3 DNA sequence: TGTGCCAGCTCACCAACCGGACAGGGACTCTCTGGGGCCAACGTCCTGACTTTC.

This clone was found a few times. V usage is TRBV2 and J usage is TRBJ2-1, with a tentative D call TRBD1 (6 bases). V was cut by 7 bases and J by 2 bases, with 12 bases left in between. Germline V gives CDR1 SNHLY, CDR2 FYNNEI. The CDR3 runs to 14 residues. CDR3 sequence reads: CASKPTGPYNEQFF. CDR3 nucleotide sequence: TGTGCCAGCAAACCGACAGGCCCCTACAATGAGCAGTTCTTC.

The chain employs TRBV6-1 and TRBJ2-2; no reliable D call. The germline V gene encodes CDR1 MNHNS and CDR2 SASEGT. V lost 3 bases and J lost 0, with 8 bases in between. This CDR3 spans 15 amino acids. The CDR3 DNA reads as TGTGCCAGCAGTGATGGCGGTACGAACACCGGGGAGCTGTTTTTT. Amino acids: CASSDGGTNTGELFF.

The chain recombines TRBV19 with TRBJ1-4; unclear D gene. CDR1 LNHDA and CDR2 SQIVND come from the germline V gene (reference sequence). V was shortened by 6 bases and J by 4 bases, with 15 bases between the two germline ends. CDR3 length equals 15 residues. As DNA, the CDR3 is TGTGCCAGTAGAAATGCAGGCGCGAATAATGAAAAACTGTTTTTT. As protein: CASRNAGANNEKLFF.

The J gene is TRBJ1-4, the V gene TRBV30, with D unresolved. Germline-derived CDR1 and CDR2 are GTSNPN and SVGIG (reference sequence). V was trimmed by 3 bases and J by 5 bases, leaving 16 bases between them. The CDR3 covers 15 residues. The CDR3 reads CAWRSATVVNEKLFF. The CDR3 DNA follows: TGTGCCTGGAGATCCGCGACTGTTGTGAATGAAAAACTGTTTTTT.

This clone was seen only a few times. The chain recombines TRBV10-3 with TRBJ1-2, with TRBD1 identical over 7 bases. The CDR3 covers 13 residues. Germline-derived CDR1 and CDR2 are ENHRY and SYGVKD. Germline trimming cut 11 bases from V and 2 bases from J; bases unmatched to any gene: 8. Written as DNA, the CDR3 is TGTGCCGCCAGGGGGACAGAGAACTATGGCTACACCTTC. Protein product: CAARGTENYGYTF.

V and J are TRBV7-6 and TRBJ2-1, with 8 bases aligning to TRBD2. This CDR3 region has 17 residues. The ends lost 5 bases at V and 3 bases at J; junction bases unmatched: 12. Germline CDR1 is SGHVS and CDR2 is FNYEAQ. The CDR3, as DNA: TGTGCCAGCAGCCCTGGCGGGGGGTCCCACCACTACAATGAGCAGTTCTTC. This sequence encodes CASSPGGGSHHYNEQFF. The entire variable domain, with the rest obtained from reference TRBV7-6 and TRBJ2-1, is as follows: GAGVSQSPRYKVTKRGQDVALRCDPISGHVSLYWYRQALGQGPEFLTYFNYEAQQDKSGLPNDRFSAERPEGSISTLTIQRTEQRDSAMYRCASSPGGGSHHYNEQFFGPGTRLTVL.

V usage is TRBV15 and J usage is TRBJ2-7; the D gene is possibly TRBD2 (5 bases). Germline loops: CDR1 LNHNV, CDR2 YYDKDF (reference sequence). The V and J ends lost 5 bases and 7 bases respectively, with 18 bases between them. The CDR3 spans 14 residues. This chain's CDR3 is CATSLSGSSGEQYF. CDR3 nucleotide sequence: TGTGCCACCAGCTTGAGCGGCTCGTCGGGAGAGCAGTACTTC.